Shown below are 26 T cell receptor beta chains from a single sample sequenced in a study of cytomegalovirus exposure and HLA in healthy donors. Primers included in the PCR were 60 Vbeta and 13 Jbeta primers. Profiling relied on immunoSEQ multiplex PCR, and the TCRdb table lists in-frame clones only, not all of them. The data hold roughly 170,000 clones, with around four fifths observed a single time. Sequencing input: PBMCs. The source is a girl aged 5 to 17 in good health and CMV-seropositive.

The chain has TRBV11-2 and TRBJ2-5; 10 bases are a match to TRBD2. Germline CDR1 SGHAT, CDR2 FQNNGV. Trimming took 6 bases from V and 4 from J; bases not matched to a gene: 11. The CDR3 extends over 16 amino acids. The CDR3 sequence: CASRILAGSWRETQYF. CDR3 coding DNA: TGTGCCAGCAGAATACTAGCGGGGTCCTGGAGAGAGACCCAGTACTTC.

The chain uses TRBV5-6 and TRBJ1-2; D remains unclear. Deletions cut 1 base from V and 2 bases from J, with 6 bases between. CDR3 length equals 13 residues. Germline-derived CDR1 and CDR2 are SGHDT and YYEEEE. DNA for the CDR3: TGTGCCAGCAGCTTGACAAAAAACTATGGCTACACCTTC. Translated: CASSLTKNYGYTF.

The CDR3 bases are TGCGCCAGCAGCTTGGTCGCCCTTCCAGGCGCTAACTATGGCTACACCTTC. The encoded protein is CASSLVALPGANYGYTF. J is TRBJ1-2 and V is TRBV5-1; D ambiguous. CDR1 and CDR2 from the germline V gene are SGHRS and YFSETQ. Trimming took off 0 bases at V and 0 bases at J, with 15 bases between the two ends. The CDR3 runs 17 residues.

CDR3 nucleotides: TGCAGCGCTCTGCCTCCGGCAGGGTGGTACGAGCAGTACTTC. Protein: CSALPPAGWYEQYF. This chain links TRBV29-1 with TRBJ2-7; D perhaps matches TRBD1 (5 bases). Between the trimmed V and J ends, which lost 7 bases and 4 bases, there was a span of 20 bases. Germline V gene lookup returns CDR1 SQVTM and CDR2 ANQGSEA. CDR3 length equals 14 residues.

This sequence joins TRBV9 and TRBJ2-3, with 7 nucleotides matching TRBD2. From germline, CDR1 is SGDLS and CDR2 YYNGEE. V trimming: 3 bases; J trimming: 4 bases; junction bases outside the gene matches: 8. The length of the CDR3 is 15 residues. This chain's CDR3 is CASSASGAWADTQYF. CDR3 nucleotide sequence: TGTGCCAGCAGCGCTAGCGGAGCTTGGGCAGATACGCAGTATTTT. Full variable domain (rest looked up from reference TRBV9 and TRBJ2-3): DSGVTQTPKHLITATGQRVTLRCSPRSGDLSVYWYQQSLDQGLQFLIQYYNGEERAKGNILERFSAQQFPDLHSELNLSSLELGDSALYFCASSASGAWADTQYFGPGTRLTVL.

In its sample, this clone was seen once. V and J are TRBV14 and TRBJ2-1; 7 nucleotides agree with TRBD2. V dropped 0 bases and J dropped 6; count of bases not matched to a gene: 2. From germline, CDR1 is SGHDN and CDR2 FVKESK. The CDR3 is made up of 14 amino acids. The CDR3 loop is CASSQDLAVNEQFF. In nucleotides, the CDR3 is TGTGCCAGCAGCCAAGATCTAGCGGTCAATGAGCAGTTCTTC.

J is TRBJ2-5 and V is TRBV5-4; 8 positions match TRBD1. The J segment lost 5 bases and the V segment lost 4 bases, leaving 16 bases of the junction unmatched. Germline CDR1 and CDR2: SGHNT and YYREEE (reference sequence). This CDR3 spans 17 amino acids. CDR3 amino acids: CASSVGTNRGSGETQYF. The CDR3 DNA is TGTGCCAGCAGCGTTGGAACTAACAGGGGGAGCGGGGAGACCCAGTACTTC. Variable domain in full (rest from reference TRBV5-4 and TRBJ2-5): ETGVTQSPTHLIKTRGQQVTLRCSSQSGHNTVSWYQQALGQGPQFIFQYYREEENGRGNFPPRFSGLQFPNYSSELNVNALELDDSALYLCASSVGTNRGSGETQYFGPGTRLLVL.

This chain connects TRBV5-6 to TRBJ1-5, with 12 bases matching TRBD1. The V segment lost 4 bases and the J segment 6 bases; nucleotides outside the gene matches: 5. Germline CDR1 reads SGHDT; CDR2 reads YYEEEE. This CDR3 comprises 15 residues. The CDR3 protein is CASSPGTGGTQPQHF. CDR3 bases: TGTGCCAGCAGCCCTGGGACAGGGGGCACTCAGCCCCAGCATTTT.

The V gene is TRBV9, the J gene TRBJ1-1; no reliable D call. The CDR3 is 15 amino acids. Germline CDR1 is SGDLS and CDR2 is YYNGEE. The V gene lost 0 bases and the J gene lost 4 bases, with 13 bases spanning the gap. The CDR3 spells CASSVDSRTGTEAFF. In DNA form, the CDR3 reads TGTGCCAGCAGCGTAGATTCCCGTACGGGCACTGAAGCTTTCTTT.

This sequence joins TRBV18 and TRBJ1-2; D is undetermined. CDR3 length: 16 amino acids. Germline-derived CDR1 and CDR2 are KGHSH and LQKENI. V shed 1 base and J shed 5 bases, with 17 bases lying between them. The CDR3 DNA reads TGTGCCAGCTCACCACAGGATTCCGGGAGCGGTTATGGCTACACCTTC. It codes for CASSPQDSGSGYGYTF.

This clone was detected a few times. DNA for the CDR3: TGTGCCAGCAGCTTGGGTCTGGTAGCGGGGGCGATCACAGATACGCAGTATTTT. As protein: CASSLGLVAGAITDTQYF. The rearrangement links TRBV7-9 to TRBJ2-3; 9 nucleotides line up with TRBD2. CDR1 and CDR2 from the germline V gene are SEHNR and FQNEAQ (reference sequence). V shed 3 bases, J shed 2 bases, and the junction held 12 bases outside the gene matches. The CDR3 is made up of 18 amino acids.

V gene TRBV5-4 combines with J gene TRBJ2-4; D gene uncertain. Germline values: CDR1 SGHNT, CDR2 YYREEE (reference sequence). There are 12 residues in the CDR3. The V and J ends lost 0 bases and 5 bases respectively, with 3 bases between them. CDR3 amino acids: CASSLGQNIQYF. The CDR3 DNA reads as TGTGCCAGCAGCTTGGGGCAAAACATTCAGTACTTC.

CDR3: CASSLAGVPRGGYGYTF. The CDR3 nucleotides are TGTGCCAGCAGCTTGGCGGGGGTACCACGAGGTGGCTATGGCTACACCTTC. The rearrangement uses TRBV5-4 and TRBJ1-2, with TRBD1 as a possible D gene (5 bases). Germline V gene sequence: CDR1 SGHNT, CDR2 YYREEE (reference sequence). The CDR3 is 17 residues long. V was trimmed by 0 bases and J by 4 bases, leaving 19 bases between them.

The genes are TRBV5-6 and TRBJ2-1, with D perhaps matching TRBD1 (6 bases). This CDR3 is built from 13 residues. Germline CDR1 SGHDT, CDR2 YYEEEE. Trimming left V 2 bases short and J 9 bases short, with 12 bases between. CDR3 nucleotides: TGTGCCAGCAGCTTAAACAGGGTCGGTGAGCAGTTCTTC. Translating it yields CASSLNRVGEQFF.

V and J are TRBV11-2 and TRBJ1-1; D remains ambiguous. Looked up from germline, CDR1 is SGHAT and CDR2 is FQNNGV. The CDR3 covers 13 residues. V was shortened by 0 bases and J by 9 bases, with 11 bases between the two germline ends. The CDR3, as DNA: TGTGCCAGCAGCTTAGATGAGCGGTTAAAAGCTTTCTTT. Translation gives CASSLDERLKAFF.

V gene TRBV7-2 combines with J gene TRBJ2-7; 12 bases match TRBD2. Germline V gene sequence: CDR1 SGHTA, CDR2 FQGNSA. J lost 7 bases, V lost 1 base, and 2 bases had no gene match. The CDR3 is 14 residues long. The CDR3 protein is CASSLGLAGGEQYF. Here the CDR3 DNA reads TGTGCCAGCAGCTTAGGGCTAGCGGGGGGGGAGCAGTACTTC.

The sample holds a few counts of this clone. The chain couples TRBV6-1 to TRBJ2-5; TRBD1 matches 10 bases. Germline assignment: CDR1 MNHNS and CDR2 SASEGT. With 6 bases clipped from V and 3 bases from J, the junction kept 4 bases outside the gene matches. This CDR3 is built from 14 residues. CDR3 in amino acids: CASSRGQGKETQYF. The CDR3 DNA is TGTGCCAGCAGCCGGGGACAGGGGAAAGAGACCCAGTACTTC.

V usage is TRBV7-9 and J usage is TRBJ2-7, with TRBD2 as a possible D gene (7 bases). Germline V gives CDR1 SEHNR, CDR2 FQNEAQ (reference sequence). V lost 5 bases, J lost 1 base, and 15 bases lay in between. The CDR3 contains 15 residues. CDR3 sequence reads: CASSRREGESYEQYF. CDR3 coding DNA: TGTGCCAGCAGCCGCAGGGAGGGGGAATCCTACGAGCAGTACTTC. The full variable domain, in which reference TRBV7-9 and TRBJ2-7 provide the parts outside the CDR3, is DTGVSQNPRHKITKRGQNVTFRCDPISEHNRLYWYRQTLGQGPEFLTYFQNEAQLEKSRLLSDRFSAERPKGSFSTLEIQRTEQGDSAMYLCASSRREGESYEQYFGPGTRLTVT.

V usage is TRBV6-6 and J usage is TRBJ2-3, with a possible D match to TRBD2 (5 bases). V lost 6 bases, J lost 0 bases, and 13 bases lay in between. This CDR3 is 15 amino acids long. Germline CDR1 MNHNY, CDR2 SVGAGI (reference sequence). The CDR3 region has the DNA TGTGCCAGCAGCGAACGGGGATCTAGCACAGATACGCAGTATTTT. Translated, it gives CASSERGSSTDTQYF.

The V gene is TRBV9, the J gene TRBJ1-4; 7 bases are shared with TRBD1. V shed 0 bases, J shed 6 bases, and the junction held 5 bases outside the gene matches. CDR3 size: 15 residues. Germline V gene data show CDR1 as SGDLS and CDR2 as YYNGEE. The CDR3: CASSVGDSLHEKLFF. CDR3 nucleotide sequence: TGTGCCAGCAGCGTAGGGGACAGCCTACATGAAAAACTGTTTTTT.

The chain links TRBV2 to TRBJ2-1; possibly TRBD1 for D (6 bases). The V end was cut by 4 bases, the J end by 3 bases, with 10 bases between. This CDR3 comprises 14 residues. CDR1 is SNHLY and CDR2 is FYNNEI in the germline V gene. CDR3: CASSVRGFYNEQFF. The CDR3, as DNA: TGTGCCAGCAGTGTCAGGGGTTTCTACAATGAGCAGTTCTTC.

V usage is TRBV18 and J usage is TRBJ1-1; a possible D gene is TRBD1 (5 bases). Germline V gene sequence: CDR1 KGHSH, CDR2 LQKENI. Trimming removed 1 base from V and 0 bases from J, with 9 bases in between. The CDR3 runs to 15 residues. The CDR3 loop is CASSPLDSMNTEAFF. CDR3 coding DNA: TGTGCCAGCTCACCACTCGACAGCATGAACACTGAAGCTTTCTTT.

The genes are TRBV27 and TRBJ2-7; D is ambiguous. V lost 6 bases to trimming and J lost 0 bases, with 9 bases between them. Germline loops: CDR1 MNHEY, CDR2 SMNVEV (reference sequence). CDR3 length equals 13 residues. Written as DNA, the CDR3 is TGTGCCAGCAGAAGCGTTAGCTCCTACGAGCAGTACTTC. Translation gives CASRSVSSYEQYF.

V is TRBV15 and J is TRBJ2-1; D possibly corresponds to TRBD2 (5 bases). Germline V gene data show CDR1 as LNHNV and CDR2 as YYDKDF (reference sequence). The CDR3 has 15 amino acids. V was pared by 6 bases and J by 0 bases, with 12 bases between. For the CDR3, the DNA is TGTGCCACCAGTTATAGGGAGAGCTCCTACAATGAGCAGTTCTTC. Translated, it gives CATSYRESSYNEQFF.

The V gene is TRBV18, the J gene TRBJ2-7, with 9 bases identical to TRBD1. V was pared by 3 bases and J by 5 bases, with 11 bases of the junction left unmatched. Germline values: CDR1 KGHSH, CDR2 LQKENI. The CDR3 has 16 amino acids. The CDR3, as DNA: TGTGCCAGCTCACCTTCTGTTGGGACAGGGAGCGACGAGCAGTACTTC. It codes for CASSPSVGTGSDEQYF.

The chain is built from TRBV9 and TRBJ2-7, with 7 bases identical to TRBD2. The junction had 7 bases not matched to a gene; V was cut back by 0 bases and J by 4 bases. The V gene's germline CDR1 is SGDLS and CDR2 YYNGEE. The CDR3 extends over 15 amino acids. The CDR3 is CASSVGGGDRYEQYF. CDR3 coding DNA: TGTGCCAGCAGCGTAGGGGGAGGGGATCGTTACGAGCAGTACTTC.